This record covers a single T cell receptor beta chain. The gene names here belong to mouse. The read terminates 1 residue before the CDR3 end, so the remaining end is supplied by the germline J gene. The J segment lost 1 base and the V segment lost 5 bases, leaving 2 bases of the junction unmatched. Germline CDR1 KGHPV, CDR2 FQNQEV (reference sequence). The CDR3 has 14 residues. This entry belongs to a study of tissue T cells after allogeneic stem cell transplantation. Produced via immunoSEQ multiplex PCR; TCRdb's table is partial and in-frame only. The sample contains a few thousand clones, more than 40% of which appear only once. Time point meaning: mouse harvest day 7 after allogeneic transplant. Mouse grafts combined 10^7 T-cell-depleted bone marrow cells with 10^6 splenic CD5+ T cells.

The chain is built from TRBV26 and TRBJ1-1; 9 positions match TRBD1. The clonotype originates from a female BALB/c mouse given C57BL/6 T cells with graft-versus-host disease after an allogeneic hematopoietic cell transplant. Sequencing was carried out using gut tissue. The CDR3 DNA, read in part, is TGTGCCAGCAGTGTGGGACAGGGGAACACAGAAGTCTTC. This gives the protein CASSVGQGNTEVF. The full-length CDR3 reads as CASSVGQGNTEVFF. The full variable domain, completed using reference TRBV26 and TRBJ1-1, is NSKVIQTPRYLVKGQGQKAKMRCIPEKGHPVVFWYQQNKNNEFKFLINFQNQEVLQQIDMTEKRFSAECPSNSPCSLEIQSSEAGDSALYLCASSVGQGNTEVFFGKGTRLTVV.